Listed below are T cell receptor beta chains from one sample, sequenced in a study of regulatory T cells in long-lasting Graves disease. TCRdb redid the calling of the multiplex PCR reads with MiXCR, one entry per CDR3 protein. The repertoire holds approximately 230,000 distinct CDR3 sequences, about 17% seen once, with around 21% in the top ten. Sequences were derived from peripheral blood mononuclear cells (PBMCs), sampled at new diagnosis, from a patient treated with antithyroid drugs. These receptors all come from a female donor with Graves disease. CDR3s include the opening cysteine and the closing phenylalanine or tryptophan. Only some rows state a clone size, as once, few, many or a class for expanded clones.

clone_size: .
j_call: TRBJ2-3
v_call: TRBV7-2
cdr3_aa: CASSSTPLTDTQYF

clone_size: .
j_call: TRBJ1-2
v_call: TRBV19
cdr3_aa: CASRGHGEAGYTF

clone_size: many
j_call: TRBJ1-5
v_call: TRBV18
cdr3_aa: CATGDSDSNQPQHF

clone_size: .
j_call: TRBJ2-7
v_call: TRBV19
cdr3_aa: CASSTAGRSYEQYF

clone_size: .
j_call: TRBJ1-1
v_call: TRBV19
cdr3_aa: CASSVPPRRGQGNGEAFF

clone_size: few
j_call: TRBJ2-6
v_call: TRBV10-3
cdr3_aa: CATGTGGESGANVLTF

clone_size: many
j_call: TRBJ2-5
v_call: TRBV2
cdr3_aa: CASSAKGTQYF

clone_size: many
j_call: TRBJ1-1
v_call: TRBV19
cdr3_aa: CASSRQGLGTEAFF

clone_size: few
j_call: TRBJ2-5
v_call: TRBV28
cdr3_aa: CASSRTGGAGETQYF

clone_size: .
j_call: TRBJ1-2
v_call: TRBV20-1
cdr3_aa: CSASLLGTKTNYGYTF

clone_size: few
j_call: TRBJ2-2
v_call: TRBV30
cdr3_aa: CAWSVSDTGELFF

clone_size: many
j_call: TRBJ2-1
v_call: TRBV4-2
cdr3_aa: CASSPRTSGNYNEQFF

clone_size: many
j_call: TRBJ2-5
v_call: TRBV4-1
cdr3_aa: CASSQDGLAGGYAETQYF

clone_size: many
j_call: TRBJ2-7
v_call: TRBV7-2
cdr3_aa: CASSLDRAGGTEQYF

clone_size: many
j_call: TRBJ2-7
v_call: TRBV20-1
cdr3_aa: CSARELQGRSYEQYF

clone_size: many
j_call: TRBJ2-1
v_call: TRBV25-1
cdr3_aa: CASSDPGASYNEQFF

clone_size: many
j_call: TRBJ1-3
v_call: TRBV29-1
cdr3_aa: CSVAPDTNSGNTIYF

clone_size: many
j_call: TRBJ1-5
v_call: TRBV27
cdr3_aa: CASSLRQGRQPQHF

clone_size: .
j_call: TRBJ2-7
v_call: TRBV28
cdr3_aa: CASSWSSYEQYF

clone_size: many
j_call: TRBJ2-3
v_call: TRBV3-1
cdr3_aa: CASSRDREGADTQYF

clone_size: many
j_call: TRBJ2-7
v_call: TRBV12-3/TRBV12-4
cdr3_aa: CASRVTAAYEQYF

clone_size: few
j_call: TRBJ2-5
v_call: TRBV4-1
cdr3_aa: CASSQGVAEETQYF

clone_size: many
j_call: TRBJ2-1
v_call: TRBV7-9
cdr3_aa: CASSPWASGSIRNEQFF

clone_size: many
j_call: TRBJ2-1
v_call: TRBV12-3/TRBV12-4
cdr3_aa: CASRTPGTGTYNEQFF

clone_size: many
j_call: TRBJ2-3
v_call: TRBV2
cdr3_aa: CASSPTSLTDTQYF

clone_size: .
j_call: TRBJ2-1
v_call: TRBV5-1
cdr3_aa: CASSLSSTDNEQFF

clone_size: many
j_call: TRBJ1-2
v_call: TRBV20-1
cdr3_aa: CSARAEPQQGYTF

clone_size: .
j_call: TRBJ1-1
v_call: TRBV5-6
cdr3_aa: CASSLGGTGGKAFF

clone_size: many
j_call: TRBJ1-2
v_call: TRBV30
cdr3_aa: CARTRQGSYGYTF

clone_size: many
j_call: TRBJ1-1
v_call: TRBV3-1
cdr3_aa: CASSHGTANMNTEAFF

clone_size: .
j_call: TRBJ2-1
v_call: TRBV7-9
cdr3_aa: CASSFRREGQNEQFF

clone_size: .
j_call: TRBJ2-3
v_call: TRBV4-1
cdr3_aa: CASSLTSGRAAGTDTQYF

clone_size: many
j_call: TRBJ2-1
v_call: TRBV11-2
cdr3_aa: CASSFGLAAYNEQFF

clone_size: many
j_call: TRBJ1-4
v_call: TRBV24-1
cdr3_aa: CATSDPTENEKLFF

clone_size: .
j_call: TRBJ2-7
v_call: TRBV15
cdr3_aa: CATSGAGNGNEQYF

clone_size: many
j_call: TRBJ2-2
v_call: TRBV10-2
cdr3_aa: CASSENLNTGELFF

clone_size: .
j_call: TRBJ1-1
v_call: TRBV7-2
cdr3_aa: CASSSQSSTEAFF

clone_size: many
j_call: TRBJ2-6
v_call: TRBV10-3
cdr3_aa: CAIMVRVDSSSGANVLTF

clone_size: many
j_call: TRBJ1-1
v_call: TRBV12-3/TRBV12-4
cdr3_aa: CAGSSDLGNSMNTEAFF

clone_size: once
j_call: TRBJ2-1
v_call: TRBV11-3
cdr3_aa: CASSVEGIAGGYNEQFF

clone_size: .
j_call: TRBJ1-6
v_call: TRBV2
cdr3_aa: CASSEAGQSNSPLHF

clone_size: many
j_call: TRBJ2-5
v_call: TRBV2
cdr3_aa: CASSGRLAGEETQYF

clone_size: .
j_call: TRBJ2-6
v_call: TRBV10-3
cdr3_aa: CAITSGLMGSGANVLTF

clone_size: many
j_call: TRBJ2-1
v_call: TRBV6-5
cdr3_aa: CASSYSRWNEQFF

clone_size: many
j_call: TRBJ2-1
v_call: TRBV27
cdr3_aa: CASSQGSHAYNEQFF

clone_size: many
j_call: TRBJ2-3
v_call: TRBV12-3/TRBV12-4
cdr3_aa: CASSFRTEGRDTQYF

clone_size: many
j_call: TRBJ1-4
v_call: TRBV28
cdr3_aa: CASSLQGREKLFF

clone_size: many
j_call: TRBJ2-2
v_call: TRBV7-2
cdr3_aa: CASSFLPTGELFF

clone_size: many
j_call: TRBJ2-7
v_call: TRBV9
cdr3_aa: CASNEGAAKDEQYF